A selection of T cell receptor beta chains follows, all from one sample in a study of cytomegalovirus exposure and HLA in healthy donors. The data were produced by immunoSEQ multiplex PCR, yet TCRdb's version contains in-frame clones alone and is incomplete. Here the sample spans some 120,000 clones, 70% to 85% being singletons. Sequencing was done on a sample of PBMCs. These receptors came from a man aged 35 to 55 in good health and CMV-seropositive. CDR3s include the opening cysteine and the closing phenylalanine or tryptophan. Fields, in order: D gene, J gene, clone size, V gene, CDR3 DNA, CDR3 protein. D genes are given only for firm matches. Clone size appears in some rows only: once, few, many, or a class for an expanded clone.

TRBD1,TRBJ1-1,NA,TRBV2,TGTGCCAGCAGGGTGGACAGGGGTTCAGCTGAAGCTTTCTTT,CASRVDRGSAEAFF
TRBD1,TRBJ1-6,NA,TRBV18,TGTGCCAGCTCACCCCGGACATCGGGACAGGGCGATTCACCCCTCCACTTT,CASSPRTSGQGDSPLHF
TRBD1,TRBJ1-5,NA,TRBV18,TGTGCCAGCTCACCTGGGACAGAGAGATATCAGCCCCAGCATTTT,CASSPGTERYQPQHF
NA,TRBJ2-3,NA,TRBV5-1,TGCGCCAGCGCTGTCACTTCAACTACAGATACGCAGTATTTT,CASAVTSTTDTQYF
NA,TRBJ2-6,NA,TRBV6-6,TGTGCCAGCAGTTACATTCCAGGGATGGCCAACGTCCTGACTTTC,CASSYIPGMANVLTF
NA,TRBJ1-2,NA,TRBV4-3,TGCGCCAGCAGCCAGGCCCCGAGGGGGGGCTATGGCTACACCTTC,CASSQAPRGGYGYTF
TRBD1,TRBJ2-2,few,TRBV11-1,TGTGCCAGCAGCTTAAGGCCAGGGGGTTTAAGCGGGGAGCTGTTTTTT,CASSLRPGGLSGELFF
NA,TRBJ1-2,NA,TRBV27,TGTGCCAGCAGTTTATTTTTTGGGGGAGGGGACTATGGCTACACCTTC,CASSLFFGGGDYGYTF
NA,TRBJ2-6,NA,TRBV6-1,TGTGCCAGCAGTTCCCAGAGCTCTGGGGCCAACGGCCTGACTTTC,CASSSQSSGANGLTF
NA,TRBJ2-7,NA,TRBV7-9,TGTGCCAGCAGCTTAGCGCTACAGGTTTCCTACGAGCAGTACTTC,CASSLALQVSYEQYF
TRBD2,TRBJ2-7,NA,TRBV5-6,TGTGCCAGCAGCCCGAAATGGGGGGGAACAAGCTCCTACGAGCAGTACTTC,CASSPKWGGTSSYEQYF
TRBD1,TRBJ1-1,NA,TRBV2,TGTGCCAGCAGCTGGGACAGGGTTAACACTGAAGCTTTCTTT,CASSWDRVNTEAFF
NA,TRBJ2-2,NA,TRBV6-5,TGTGCCAGCAGTTATCCAGGGGCGCAGGTCACCGGGGAGCTGTTTTTT,CASSYPGAQVTGELFF
NA,TRBJ2-3,NA,TRBV20-1,TGCAGTGCCGGGGTGGATACGCAGTATTTT,CSAGVDTQYF
TRBD1,TRBJ2-3,NA,TRBV28,TGTGCCAGCAGTCGACAGGGGGGTACAGATACGCAGTATTTT,CASSRQGGTDTQYF
TRBD1,TRBJ2-1,NA,TRBV4-1,TGCGCCAGCAGCCACGACAGGGTTGGCGAGCAGTTCTTC,CASSHDRVGEQFF
TRBD2,TRBJ2-7,NA,TRBV28,TGTGCCAGCAGTCCCGGGGGGGTCTCCTACGAGCAGTACTTC,CASSPGGVSYEQYF
NA,TRBJ2-4,few,TRBV5-1,TGCGCCAGCAGCTTGGCCGGGGGAAACATTCAGTACTTC,CASSLAGGNIQYF
NA,TRBJ1-5,NA,TRBV2,TGTGCCAGCAGGCCACCGGACAGCTGGCAGCCCCAGCATTTT,CASRPPDSWQPQHF
NA,TRBJ2-7,once,TRBV27,TGTGCCAGCAGTTTATCCGGGGCCTACGAGCAGTACTTC,CASSLSGAYEQYF
TRBD2,TRBJ2-1,NA,TRBV30,TGTGCCTGGAGTTCGGGGGGGTACAATGAGCAGTTCTTC,CAWSSGGYNEQFF
NA,TRBJ1-3,NA,TRBV20-1,TGCAGTGCTAGAGATCATGACACCATATATTTT,CSARDHDTIYF
TRBD1,TRBJ2-7,NA,TRBV4-2,TGTGCCAGCAGCCACAGGACAGGGGAATACGAGCAGTACTTC,CASSHRTGEYEQYF
NA,TRBJ1-1,NA,TRBV29-1,TGCAGCGTTTGGACGGGAACAATGAACACTGAAGCTTTCTTT,CSVWTGTMNTEAFF
NA,TRBJ1-2,NA,TRBV4-1,TGCGCCAGCAGCCAAGATCCAGGGGCCTTCTATGGCTACACCTTC,CASSQDPGAFYGYTF
NA,TRBJ1-2,once,TRBV4-3,TGCGCCAGCAGCCAAGATCCGCTCCAAACACACTATGGCTACACCTTC,CASSQDPLQTHYGYTF
TRBD2,TRBJ2-3,NA,TRBV11-2,TGTGCCAGCAGCTTTAGCGGGGGGGCCGAGACAGATACGCAGTATTTT,CASSFSGGAETDTQYF
TRBD1,TRBJ2-7,NA,TRBV7-8,TGTGCCAGCAGCTTCCCCATTGGGACAGGGACCTACGAGCAGTACTTC,CASSFPIGTGTYEQYF